This passage covers 20 T cell receptor beta chains from one sample sequenced in a study of chemoradiotherapy in HPV16-positive cancers. The data were produced by immunoSEQ multiplex PCR, yet TCRdb's version contains in-frame clones alone and is incomplete. The sample lists around 8,100 clones; around 88% were seen once. Sequencing was performed on blood, taken from a patient who underwent chemoradiotherapy. These receptors all come from a human donor with HPV-associated anogenital cancer.

The genes are TRBV5-1 and TRBJ2-7, with TRBD1 matching over 9 bases. V was clipped by 3 bases and J by 4 bases; unmatched bases: 8. CDR1 and CDR2 (germline): SGHRS, YFSETQ. The CDR3 is made up of 15 amino acids. The CDR3 DNA reads as TGCGCCAGCAGCTCCCGACAGGGGGTCAATTACGAGCAGTACTTC. Its translation is CASSSRQGVNYEQYF. Together with reference TRBV5-1 and TRBJ2-7, the CDR3 gives the full variable domain: KAGVTQTPRYLIKTRGQQVTLSCSPISGHRSVSWYQQTPGQGLQFLFEYFSETQRNKGNFPGRFSGRQFSNSRSEMNVSTLELGDSALYLCASSSRQGVNYEQYFGPGTRLTVT.

The chain has TRBV27 and TRBJ2-7; no definite D call. V gave up 2 bases and J gave up 2 bases, with 10 bases separating them. Germline CDR1 is MNHEY and CDR2 is SMNVEV (reference sequence). The CDR3 consists of 14 residues. The DNA of the CDR3 is TGTGCCAGCAGTTTACATGGCAGGACCTACGAGCAGTACTTC. Amino acids: CASSLHGRTYEQYF.

The chain joins TRBV5-1 to TRBJ1-2; D might be TRBD1 (5 bases). CDR1 SGHRS and CDR2 YFSETQ come from the germline V gene. The CDR3 is made up of 11 amino acids. The ends were cut back, 5 bases at V and 3 bases at J, with 5 bases in the middle. The CDR3: CASRGDYGYTF. CDR3 nucleotides: TGCGCCAGCAGGGGGGACTATGGCTACACCTTC.

The chain is built from TRBV4-2 and TRBJ2-5, with D perhaps matching TRBD1 (5 bases). Germline-derived CDR1 and CDR2 are LGHNA and YNFKEQ. The germline V and J ends were trimmed by 0 bases and 3 bases, with 8 bases remaining between them. This CDR3 is built from 14 residues. The CDR3 DNA reads as TGTGCCAGCAGCCAAGATGCCAGGGAAGAGACCCAGTACTTC. Its translation: CASSQDAREETQYF.

The rearrangement uses TRBV2 and TRBJ2-1; 13 bases fit TRBD2. V lost 7 bases, J lost 6 bases, and 15 bases stayed unmatched. The CDR3 extends over 18 amino acids. Germline V gene sequence: CDR1 SNHLY, CDR2 FYNNEI. CDR3 residues: CASTRLAGGFGTPNEQFF. CDR3 nucleotides: TGTGCCAGCACCCGACTAGCGGGGGGTTTCGGCACACCCAATGAGCAGTTCTTC.

This clone was seen a few times. The gene calls are TRBV7-2 and TRBJ2-1; D may correspond to TRBD1 or TRBD2 (6 bases each). The germline V gene encodes CDR1 SGHTA and CDR2 FQGNSA. Trimming shortened V by 6 bases and J by 0 bases, and 15 bases separated the two germline ends. CDR3 length: 16 residues. Written as DNA, the CDR3 is TGTGCCAGCAGGGCGAGAGGGGGGAGCTCCTACAATGAGCAGTTCTTC. It is translated as CASRARGGSSYNEQFF. The full variable domain, in which reference TRBV7-2 and TRBJ2-1 provide the parts outside the CDR3, is GAGVSQSPSNKVTEKGKDVELRCDPISGHTALYWYRQSLGQGLEFLIYFQGNSAPDKSGLPSDRFSAERTGGSVSTLTIQRTQQEDSAVYLCASRARGGSSYNEQFFGPGTRLTVL.

This chain joins TRBV5-6 and TRBJ2-2; D is unresolved. Germline CDR1 SGHDT, CDR2 YYEEEE. V was clipped by 0 bases and J by 8 bases, with 5 bases between them. The CDR3 covers 12 residues. CDR3 in amino acids: CASSLVQGELFF. CDR3 nucleotides: TGTGCCAGCAGCTTGGTCCAGGGGGAGCTGTTTTTT.

This chain links TRBV6-1 with TRBJ2-1, with 9 bases identical to TRBD2. V dropped 3 bases and J dropped 9; count of bases not matched to a gene: 12. The CDR3 spans 16 residues. The germline gives CDR1 MNHNS, CDR2 SASEGT. The DNA of the CDR3 is TGTGCCAGCAGTGAGTCAGCGCGGGGGGGGAGCCGTGAGCAGTTCTTC. It translates to CASSESARGGSREQFF.

The rearrangement links TRBV5-6 to TRBJ2-3, with D unclear. Germline V CDR1 and CDR2: SGHDT, YYEEEE. This CDR3 region has 14 residues. The V gene lost 0 bases and the J gene lost 2 bases, with 7 bases spanning the gap. CDR3: CASSLGAHTDTQYF. As DNA, the CDR3 is TGTGCCAGCAGCTTGGGAGCTCACACAGATACGCAGTATTTT.

This chain links TRBV6-9 with TRBJ2-7; 8 nucleotides align to TRBD1. Germline-derived CDR1 and CDR2 are MNHGY and SVAAGI. The CDR3 is 11 residues long. The trim removed 11 bases at V and 5 bases at J, leaving 5 bases unmatched. The chain's CDR3 is CAVGQGNEQYF. CDR3 nucleotide sequence: TGTGCCGTAGGACAGGGAAACGAGCAGTACTTC.

The chain employs TRBV29-1 and TRBJ1-1; D is uncertain. CDR3 length: 12 amino acids. The germline V gene has CDR1 SQVTM and CDR2 ANQGSEA. The V and J ends lost 3 bases and 1 base respectively, with 6 bases between them. CDR3 nucleotide sequence: TGCAGCGTTGAGTTCACGAACACTGAAGCTTTCTTT. Protein sequence: CSVEFTNTEAFF.

This rearrangement joins TRBV5-1 to TRBJ2-7; D perhaps matches TRBD2 (6 bases). This CDR3 is 14 amino acids long. Germline V gives CDR1 SGHRS, CDR2 YFSETQ. Deletions cut 3 bases from V and 0 bases from J, with 10 bases between. CDR3: CASSSGGSSYEQYF. CDR3 sequence (DNA): TGCGCCAGCAGCTCTGGGGGGAGCTCCTACGAGCAGTACTTC.

This rearrangement joins TRBV4-1 to TRBJ1-1; maybe TRBD1 (5 bases). CDR1 and CDR2 from the germline V gene are MGHRA and YSYEKL. V lost 0 bases, J lost 3 bases, and 14 bases lay in between. This CDR3 contains 16 residues. The CDR3 nucleotides read TGCGCCAGCAGCCAAGATGACAGCCCGCCTTACACTGAAGCTTTCTTT. Translation: CASSQDDSPPYTEAFF.

J is TRBJ2-7 and V is TRBV7-2, with a possible D match to TRBD1 (6 bases). Germline assignment: CDR1 SGHTA and CDR2 FQGNSA. The ends were cut back, 7 bases at V and 3 bases at J, with 16 bases in the middle. The CDR3 extends over 14 amino acids. In DNA, the CDR3 is TGTGCCAGCAAGGACGACCTAGGGGGCTACGAGCAGTACTTC. Its protein product is CASKDDLGGYEQYF.

The rearrangement joins TRBV15 to TRBJ2-7, with D maybe TRBD1 (5 bases). CDR3 length: 17 residues. Germline lookup yields CDR1 LNHNV and CDR2 YYDKDF (reference sequence). Trimming took 5 bases from V and 3 from J, leaving 23 bases between them. The CDR3 loop is CATSRRSRQGRFYEQYV. As DNA, the CDR3 is TGTGCCACCAGCCGACGTTCTAGGCAGGGAAGATTCTACGAGCAGTACGTC.

V gene TRBV29-1 combines with J gene TRBJ1-1; no clear D gene. Looked up from germline, CDR1 is SQVTM and CDR2 is ANQGSEA. The CDR3 extends over 15 amino acids. The V gene lost 6 bases and the J gene lost 1 base, with 18 bases spanning the gap. In nucleotides, the CDR3 is TGCAGCGTCCAGAAAACAAGGAACAAGAACACTGAAGCTTTCTTT. This encodes CSVQKTRNKNTEAFF.

The genes are TRBV18 and TRBJ2-5; D not resolved. The CDR3 sequence is 16 residues long. Germline V lookup: CDR1 KGHSH, CDR2 LQKENI. Trimming took off 3 bases at V and 2 bases at J, with 16 bases between the two ends. CDR3 residues: CASSPGSPGHQETQYF. In nucleotides, the CDR3 is TGTGCCAGCTCACCCGGATCCCCAGGCCATCAAGAGACCCAGTACTTC. Complete variable domain (other parts from reference TRBV18 and TRBJ2-5): NAGVMQNPRHLVRRRGQEARLRCSPMKGHSHVYWYRQLPEEGLKFMVYLQKENIIDESGMPKERFSAEFPKEGPSILRIQQVVRGDSAAYFCASSPGSPGHQETQYFGPGTRLLVL.

The chain links TRBV7-9 to TRBJ2-7, with TRBD1 identical over 8 bases. The V gene end was trimmed by 4 bases and the J gene end by 6 bases; junction bases not matched to a gene: 14. Germline lookup yields CDR1 SEHNR and CDR2 FQNEAQ (reference sequence). The length of the CDR3 is 16 residues. CDR3 sequence (DNA): TGTGCCAGCAGCTCGCCGGGTGGGACAGGATCTTTCGAGCAGTACTTC. It translates to CASSSPGGTGSFEQYF.

V usage is TRBV23-1 and J usage is TRBJ2-7, with D possibly matching TRBD2 (6 bases). TRBV23-1 falls under the ORF class, with uncertain function. V dropped 0 bases and J dropped 3 bases, with 9 bases sitting between them. CDR3 length: 14 residues. The CDR3 sequence: CASSQSSGDYEQYV. CDR3 DNA sequence: TGCGCCAGCAGTCAATCCTCGGGGGACTACGAGCAGTACGTC.

CDR3 nucleotides: TGTGCCAGCAGCTTATATGGGGCGAGCACTGAAGCTTTCTTT. Translated: CASSLYGASTEAFF. The genes are TRBV7-9 and TRBJ1-1; maybe TRBD1 (5 bases). CDR1 is SEHNR and CDR2 is FQNEAQ in the germline V gene (reference sequence). CDR3 length: 14 residues. V was trimmed by 2 bases and J by 4 bases, leaving 11 bases between them.